This T cell receptor (beta chain) was profiled in a study of radiation and T cells in renal cell carcinoma. Study-wide results and limits: Baseline intratumoral clonotype presence is unknown without pretreatment biopsies. From baseline, blood top tumor clonotypes peaked at 2 weeks post-radiation.

In regard to this clone: Antigen: not known.

TCRdb's copy holds only in-frame clones and misses some; the assay was immunoSEQ multiplex PCR. Of 150,000 to 200,000 clones in the sample, about 87% were seen once. The time point denotes: blood 4 weeks post-SBRT, at nephrectomy. The treatment here: 15 Gy SBRT to primary tumor, nephrectomy 4 weeks later. Radiation-treated patients gave blood at baseline, week 2 and week 4. The receptor comes from a woman aged 45 to 65 with renal cell carcinoma. The sequencing used blood, collected from a patient whose treatment included radiotherapy and nephrectomy.

In DNA, the CDR3 is TGTGCCAGCTCAACCGGGACGGCTTACAATGAGCAGTTCTTC. Amino acids: CASSTGTAYNEQFF. The V call is TRBV18, the J call TRBJ2-1, with D perhaps being TRBD1 or TRBD2 (5 bases each). The CDR3 is made up of 14 amino acids. CDR1 KGHSH and CDR2 LQKENI come from the germline V gene. V was trimmed by 5 bases and J by 4 bases, leaving 12 bases between them. The full variable domain, its missing parts supplied by reference TRBV18 and TRBJ2-1, is NAGVMQNPRHLVRRRGQEARLRCSPMKGHSHVYWYRQLPEEGLKFMVYLQKENIIDESGMPKERFSAEFPKEGPSILRIQQVVRGDSAAYFCASSTGTAYNEQFFGPGTRLTVL.